The 12 T cell receptor beta chains below come from one sample, sequenced in a study of blood T cell repertoires in COVID-19. Assay: immunoSEQ multiplex PCR; the TCRdb copy retains only in-frame clones and omits some. This sample has 100,000 to 150,000 clones, with around 85% found just once. Sequenced: peripheral blood. These receptors were collected from a woman aged 80 or older with COVID-19, enrolled during active disease.

This chain joins TRBV7-2 and TRBJ2-7; 9 bases are a match to TRBD1. Trimming removed 1 base from V and 3 bases from J; junction bases left unmatched: 4. The CDR3 length is 15 residues. The germline gives CDR1 SGHTA, CDR2 FQGNSA. The CDR3 region is CASSLGDRVFYEQYF. CDR3 sequence (DNA): TGTGCCAGCAGCTTAGGGGACAGGGTTTTCTACGAGCAGTACTTC.

The J gene is TRBJ2-7, the V gene TRBV28, with D perhaps matching TRBD1 (5 bases). Germline values: CDR1 MDHEN, CDR2 SYDVKM. V was clipped by 1 base and J by 6 bases, with 13 bases between them. The CDR3 is made up of 14 amino acids. The CDR3 nucleotides are TGTGCCAGCAGTTTATCCAGGGATTTATCCGAGCAGTACTTC. It translates to CASSLSRDLSEQYF.

This clone has a single count. The chain employs TRBV21-1 and TRBJ2-1; the table's D call, TRBD2, has no DNA check behind it. TRBV21-1 is annotated as a pseudogene. The length of the CDR3 is 18 residues. The CDR3 DNA reads as TGTGCCAGCAGCAAAGGGAATAGCGGGAGCGGGACCTACAATGAGCAGTTCTTC. Residues: CASSKGNSGSGTYNEQFF.

J is TRBJ2-5 and V is TRBV6-5; unclear D gene. Germline values: CDR1 MNHEY, CDR2 SVGAGI. The V end lost 7 bases, the J end lost 4 bases, and 13 bases lay between the germline ends. The CDR3 is 13 amino acids. CDR3 protein: CASTPAVAETQYF. In DNA form, the CDR3 reads TGTGCCAGCACCCCTGCGGTGGCAGAGACCCAGTACTTC.

The J gene is TRBJ2-7, the V gene TRBV28; TRBD2 aligns across 12 bases. Germline V gene data show CDR1 as MDHEN and CDR2 as SYDVKM. This CDR3 contains 13 residues. J was trimmed by 4 bases and V by 10 bases; bases with no gene match: 5. DNA for the CDR3: TGTGCCACCCGGACTAGCGGGAAATACGAGCAGTACTTC. Its protein product is CATRTSGKYEQYF.

This clone was seen just once. V gene TRBV5-1 combines with J gene TRBJ1-2; 7 positions agree with TRBD1. The germline CDR1 and CDR2 sequences are SGHRS and YFSETQ. The CDR3 extends over 13 amino acids. V gave up 7 bases and J gave up 8 bases; unmatched junction bases: 11. CDR3 residues: CASGQAPTWGYTF. CDR3 in DNA: TGCGCCAGCGGACAGGCACCCACTTGGGGCTACACCTTC.

The rearrangement links TRBV5-6 to TRBJ1-2, with D perhaps matching TRBD1 (6 bases). Trimming took 2 bases from V and 5 from J, leaving 16 bases between them. The CDR3 runs 15 residues. The germline CDR1 and CDR2 sequences are SGHDT and YYEEEE. CDR3 sequence (DNA): TGTGCCAGCAGCTTAGCCGGGACACGGAATTATGGCTACACCTTC. Translated, it gives CASSLAGTRNYGYTF.

The rearrangement joins TRBV7-8 to TRBJ2-7; the D gene is possibly TRBD1 (6 bases). Germline loops: CDR1 SGHVS, CDR2 FQNEAQ. This CDR3 has 16 amino acids. Trimming removed 3 bases at V and 2 bases at J, with 17 bases between. This CDR3 is CASSFHSGVEAYEQYF. The CDR3 DNA is TGTGCCAGCAGCTTCCACTCAGGGGTAGAAGCCTACGAGCAGTACTTC.

The chain carries TRBV27 and TRBJ2-7; a possible D gene is TRBD1 (6 bases). In germline, CDR1 is MNHEY, CDR2 SMNVEV (reference sequence). The CDR3 loop spans 14 amino acids. V was shortened by 1 base and J by 4 bases, with 11 bases between the two germline ends. CDR3 DNA: TGTGCCAGCAGTTTATTACCCACAGGGTACGAGCAGTACTTC. This translates into CASSLLPTGYEQYF.

This rearrangement joins TRBV7-2 to TRBJ2-3; D gene unclear. The germline V gene encodes CDR1 SGHTA and CDR2 FQGNSA. The CDR3 runs to 12 residues. Trimming left V 3 bases short and J 3 bases short, with 4 bases between. The CDR3 sequence is CASSFLTDTQYF. CDR3 nucleotides: TGTGCCAGCAGCTTTCTAACAGATACGCAGTATTTT.

CDR3 in amino acids: CASSGQGYQPQHF. For the CDR3, the DNA is TGTGCCAGCAGTGGGCAGGGCTATCAGCCCCAGCATTTT. The rearrangement uses TRBV5-5 and TRBJ1-5, with D possibly matching TRBD1 (5 bases). V was trimmed by 5 bases and J by 5 bases, leaving 11 bases between them. Germline values: CDR1 SGHKS, CDR2 YYEKEE (reference sequence). The length of the CDR3 is 13 residues.

V is TRBV10-3 and J is TRBJ2-3, with 7 bases fitting TRBD2. The CDR3 consists of 14 residues. V gave up 7 bases and J gave up 0 bases; unmatched junction bases: 4. Germline assignment: CDR1 ENHRY and CDR2 SYGVKD. The CDR3 loop reads CAIKSGVSTDTQYF. In nucleotides, the CDR3 is TGTGCCATCAAGAGCGGGGTTAGCACAGATACGCAGTATTTT.